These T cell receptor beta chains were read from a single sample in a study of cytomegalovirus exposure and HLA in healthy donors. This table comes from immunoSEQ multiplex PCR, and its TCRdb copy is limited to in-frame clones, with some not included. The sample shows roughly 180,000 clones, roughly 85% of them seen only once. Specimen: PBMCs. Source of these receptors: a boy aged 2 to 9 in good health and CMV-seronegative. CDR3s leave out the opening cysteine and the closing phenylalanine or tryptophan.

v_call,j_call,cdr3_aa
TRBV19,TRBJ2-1,ASTHRVLAGVNEQF
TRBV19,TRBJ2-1,ATKPGTIPGEEQF
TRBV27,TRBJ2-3,ASSLITGADTQY
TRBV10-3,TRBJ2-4,AISESRTGGNIQY
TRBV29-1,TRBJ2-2,SFCRQGRGELF
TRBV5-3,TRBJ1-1,ARSFNRRQGDTEAF
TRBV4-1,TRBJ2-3,ASSQPGVSSTDTQY
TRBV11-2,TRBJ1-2,ASSPQGLSDRGGYT
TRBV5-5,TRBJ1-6,ASSGAGYNSPLH
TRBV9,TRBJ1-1,ASSVGGGPGTEAF
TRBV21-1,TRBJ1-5,ADPPTVNQPQH
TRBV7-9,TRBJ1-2,SSSLEGVHGYT
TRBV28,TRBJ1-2,ASSFSGPGGYT
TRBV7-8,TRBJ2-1,ASSLVLAGGREQF
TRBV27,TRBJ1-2,ASSRQTGGNYGYT
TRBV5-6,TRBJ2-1,ASSESQGAQF